One and the same sample provided the 24 T cell receptor beta chains below, sequenced in a study of patients and donors after allogeneic stem cell transplantation. Each CDR3 protein is one row after TCRdb ran MiXCR on the RT-PCR reads. The sample includes 390,000 or so distinct CDR3 sequences, about a sixth of them seen just once. Sequenced material: blood, either unsorted or a sorted T cell fraction (not recorded which). The receptors come from a human donor who was either an allogeneic HSCT recipient or a stem cell or donor lymphocyte infusion donor (not recorded which). It is not recorded whose cells these are; they may come from a transplant donor.

This clonotype was seen a handful of times. This chain uses TRBV7-9 with TRBJ2-5; 9 bases agree with TRBD2. The CDR3 consists of 15 residues. Looked up from germline, CDR1 is SEHNR and CDR2 is FQNEAQ (reference sequence). Trimming removed 5 bases from V and 1 base from J; junction bases left unmatched: 5. The CDR3, as DNA: TGTGCCAGCAGCCGAGAGGGACTAGCCCAAGAGACCCAGTACTTC. This codes for CASSREGLAQETQYF.

This clonotype was counted only a few times. The CDR3 spells CAIRGQENTEAFF. CDR3 nucleotides: TGTGCCATCAGGGGACAGGAGAACACTGAAGCTTTCTTT. This chain joins TRBV10-3 and TRBJ1-1; TRBD1 aligns across 8 bases. Trimming took 6 bases from V and 1 from J; bases not matched to a gene: 1. Looked up from germline, CDR1 is ENHRY and CDR2 is SYGVKD. This CDR3 spans 13 amino acids.

This clonotype turned up a few times. The V and J genes are TRBV6-2 or TRBV6-3 and TRBJ1-5, with D unclear. V was trimmed by 5 bases and J by 2 bases, leaving 13 bases between them. The germline CDR1 and CDR2 sequences are MNHEY and SVGEGT. This CDR3 is built from 15 residues. The CDR3: CASSEEFMGNQPQHF. The CDR3 DNA follows: TGTGCCAGCAGTGAGGAGTTTATGGGCAATCAGCCCCAGCATTTT.

The chain joins TRBV4-2 to TRBJ2-1, with 11 bases that match TRBD2. The CDR3 sequence is 16 residues long. Germline CDR1 LGHNA, CDR2 YNFKEQ. V gave up 0 bases and J gave up 3 bases; unmatched junction bases: 1. CDR3 residues: CASSQELAGDYNEQFF. The CDR3 DNA follows: TGTGCCAGCAGCCAAGAACTAGCGGGAGACTACAATGAGCAGTTCTTC.

This clonotype was seen a handful of times. V and J are TRBV20-1 and TRBJ2-5; D not certain. The V end was cut by 0 bases, the J end by 3 bases, with 2 bases between. CDR3 size: 11 residues. Germline loops: CDR1 DFQATT, CDR2 SNEGSKA (reference sequence). The CDR3 DNA is TGCAGTGCTAGAGATAAAGAGACCCAGTACTTC. Translated, it gives CSARDKETQYF.

This rearrangement joins TRBV7-9 to TRBJ2-1; the D gene is possibly TRBD2 (5 bases). The CDR3 has 17 amino acids. Trimming stripped 3 bases from V and 0 bases from J, with 15 bases between. CDR1 SEHNR and CDR2 FQNEAQ come from the germline V gene (reference sequence). The DNA for the CDR3 is TGTGCCAGCAGCTTCCCGCGGACTGGGAGCTCCTACAATGAGCAGTTCTTC. It translates to CASSFPRTGSSYNEQFF.

This chain joins TRBV20-1 and TRBJ1-2; maybe TRBD1 (6 bases). V gave up 5 bases and J gave up 0 bases, with 19 bases separating them. CDR3 length equals 16 residues. CDR1 and CDR2 (germline): DFQATT, SNEGSKA (reference sequence). CDR3 in amino acids: CSALAAWGHANYGYTF. The CDR3 DNA sequence: TGCAGTGCTTTGGCGGCCTGGGGGCATGCTAACTATGGCTACACCTTC.

This chain joins TRBV20-1 and TRBJ2-1; TRBD2 matches 9 bases. There are 16 residues in the CDR3. V was clipped by 6 bases and J by 5 bases; unmatched bases: 14. Germline values: CDR1 DFQATT, CDR2 SNEGSKA (reference sequence). The CDR3 here is CSANDIAGGPHNEQFF. CDR3 sequence (DNA): TGCAGTGCCAATGACATCGCGGGAGGGCCCCACAATGAGCAGTTCTTC.

A few counts support this clonotype. The genes are TRBV6-5 and TRBJ1-3; D unresolved. With 6 bases removed from V and 7 bases from J, the gap between germline ends came to 7 bases. The CDR3 runs to 11 residues. CDR1 and CDR2 (germline): MNHEY, SVGAGI. In nucleotides, the CDR3 is TGTGCCAGCAGACTGCGGAACACCATATATTTT. Encoded protein: CASRLRNTIYF.

The genes are TRBV4-2 and TRBJ2-4; no definite D call. The CDR3 spans 17 residues. V dropped 0 bases and J dropped 2 bases, with 14 bases sitting between them. Germline CDR1 is LGHNA and CDR2 is YNFKEQ. CDR3 DNA sequence: TGTGCCAGCAGCCAAGATCGCCTAGGGCTGACCAAAAACATTCAGTACTTC. This sequence encodes CASSQDRLGLTKNIQYF.

V is TRBV12-3 or TRBV12-4 and J is TRBJ2-2; 7 bases align to TRBD2. Trimming at V came to 1 base and at J to 4 bases, leaving 3 bases not matched to a gene. There are 15 residues in the CDR3. CDR3 nucleotides: TGTGCCAGCAGTTTAGGGACTAGGGGCACCGGGGAGCTGTTTTTT. This gives the protein CASSLGTRGTGELFF.

This clonotype turned up a few times. This chain uses TRBV4-3 with TRBJ1-1, with 7 bases matching TRBD1. Looked up from germline, CDR1 is LGHNA and CDR2 is YSLEER. The CDR3 consists of 11 residues. The CDR3 region is CAREGAPEAFF. CDR3 coding DNA: TGCGCTCGAGAGGGGGCCCCTGAAGCTTTCTTT.

This chain links TRBV2 with TRBJ1-5; D ambiguous. CDR3 length equals 16 residues. V lost 0 bases, J lost 0 bases, and 9 bases lay in between. CDR1 is SNHLY, CDR2 FYNNEI, per germline. CDR3 coding DNA: TGTGCCAGCAGTGAAGCAGGGTTGGGTAGCAATCAGCCCCAGCATTTT. Translated: CASSEAGLGSNQPQHF. Complete variable domain (other parts from reference TRBV2 and TRBJ1-5): EPEVTQTPSHQVTQMGQEVILRCVPISNHLYFYWYRQILGQKVEFLVSFYNNEISEKSEIFDDQFSVERPDGSNFTLKIRSTKLEDSAMYFCASSEAGLGSNQPQHFGDGTRLSIL.

The chain has TRBV15 and TRBJ2-1, with D perhaps TRBD1 (5 bases). V was shortened by 0 bases and J by 0 bases, with 6 bases between the two germline ends. There are 15 residues in the CDR3. Germline V gene lookup returns CDR1 LNHNV and CDR2 YYDKDF (reference sequence). The DNA for the CDR3 is TGTGCCACCAGCAGAGACGACAGCTCCTACAATGAGCAGTTCTTC. This codes for CATSRDDSSYNEQFF.

This chain links TRBV19 with TRBJ1-5, with D maybe TRBD1 (5 bases). The CDR3 is made up of 15 amino acids. Deletions cut 4 bases from V and 5 bases from J, with 15 bases between. Per germline, CDR1 LNHDA and CDR2 SQIVND (reference sequence). Here the CDR3 reads CASSNRGASDQPQHF. CDR3 DNA: TGTGCCAGTAGTAACCGAGGGGCATCGGATCAGCCCCAGCATTTT.

This rearrangement joins TRBV5-1 to TRBJ1-1; D uncertain. The CDR3 runs 14 residues. V was cut by 0 bases and J by 8 bases, with 14 bases left in between. The germline gives CDR1 SGHRS, CDR2 YFSETQ. The DNA of the CDR3 is TGCGCCAGCAGCTTGGACTTTGGCCAGCAGGAAGCTTTCTTT. It is translated as CASSLDFGQQEAFF. Combining the CDR3 with reference TRBV5-1 and TRBJ1-1 gives the whole variable domain KAGVTQTPRYLIKTRGQQVTLSCSPISGHRSVSWYQQTPGQGLQFLFEYFSETQRNKGNFPGRFSGRQFSNSRSEMNVSTLELGDSALYLCASSLDFGQQEAFFGQGTRLTVV.

The chain combines TRBV14 with TRBJ1-4, with 7 positions matching TRBD1. The CDR3 runs 16 residues. J gave up 5 bases and V 2 bases, and 8 bases lay outside the gene matches. In germline, CDR1 is SGHDN, CDR2 FVKESK. CDR3 amino acids: CASSQSGQAGNEKLFF. For the CDR3, the DNA is TGTGCCAGCAGCCAATCTGGACAGGCGGGAAATGAAAAACTGTTTTTT.

The chain is built from TRBV7-9 and TRBJ1-4; 7 bases agree with TRBD1. Germline CDR1 is SEHNR and CDR2 is FQNEAQ (reference sequence). The CDR3 runs to 15 residues. V trimming: 1 base; J trimming: 5 bases; junction bases outside the gene matches: 4. The CDR3: CASSLGTGVNEKLFF. The DNA of the CDR3 is TGTGCCAGCAGCTTAGGGACAGGCGTAAATGAAAAACTGTTTTTT.

The rearrangement joins TRBV4-3 to TRBJ2-3; TRBD2 aligns across 15 bases. This CDR3 region has 19 residues. V lost 3 bases and J lost 2; bases outside the gene matches: 9. Germline CDR1 LGHNA, CDR2 YSLEER. CDR3 nucleotide sequence: TGCGCCAGCAGCCAGGCCGGACTAGCGGGGGGGCGATACACAGATACGCAGTATTTT. Protein sequence: CASSQAGLAGGRYTDTQYF.

V and J are TRBV7-9 and TRBJ2-6; D gene unclear. The CDR3 consists of 13 residues. V was trimmed by 7 bases and J by 1 base, leaving 5 bases between them. Per the germline V gene, CDR1 is SEHNR and CDR2 is FQNEAQ (reference sequence). The CDR3 nucleotides read TGTGCCAGCATCCTATCTGGGGCCAACGTCCTGACTTTC. Translating gives CASILSGANVLTF.

This chain links TRBV5-1 with TRBJ2-7, with 8 bases that match TRBD1. V was pared by 1 base and J by 5 bases, with 8 bases of the junction left unmatched. CDR1 and CDR2 (germline): SGHRS, YFSETQ. The CDR3 is made up of 15 amino acids. CDR3 loop: CASSLRDRGRNEQYF. The CDR3 bases are TGCGCCAGCAGCTTGCGTGACAGGGGACGGAACGAGCAGTACTTC.

This clonotype came up a few times. The rearrangement uses TRBV6-1 and TRBJ2-6; 8 nucleotides match TRBD2. The length of the CDR3 is 19 residues. Germline trimming cut 7 bases from V and 0 bases from J; bases unmatched to any gene: 14. The germline V gene encodes CDR1 MNHNS and CDR2 SASEGT. The CDR3 protein is CASNQRMLAGSSGANVLTF. The CDR3 DNA reads as TGTGCCAGCAATCAACGGATGCTAGCGGGTAGCTCTGGGGCCAACGTCCTGACTTTC.

This clonotype was found many times. V and J are TRBV14 and TRBJ2-7, with 8 positions matching TRBD1. CDR1 is SGHDN and CDR2 is FVKESK in the germline V gene. Unmatched junction bases numbered 6, after V lost 8 bases and J lost 3 bases. This CDR3 is built from 13 residues. The CDR3 reads CASGTGPRYEQYF. In nucleotides, the CDR3 is TGTGCCAGCGGGACAGGACCGCGCTACGAGCAGTACTTC.

This clonotype was found many times. V and J are TRBV7-8 and TRBJ2-7, with no clear D. V lost 2 bases to trimming and J lost 1 base, with 6 bases between them. The CDR3 consists of 13 residues. Germline-derived CDR1 and CDR2 are SGHVS and FQNEAQ. Written as DNA, the CDR3 is TGTGCCAGCAGCTTATCGATTTCCTACGAGCAGTACTTC. Translated: CASSLSISYEQYF.